The 7 T cell receptor beta chains in this list originate from one sample, sequenced in a study of CXCR3-negative and CXCR3-positive naive CD8 T cells. UMI-labeled TRB cDNA libraries were prepared by 5' RACE. TCRdb re-called the 5' RACE reads and shows each CDR3 protein once, DNA omitted. The sample has 70,000 to 100,000 distinct CDR3 sequences; the top ten hold roughly 1.1%. Sequenced: naive CXCR3- CD8+ T cells from blood. Subset meaning: CD45RO-CCR7+CD27+CD95- naive CD8+ T cells lacking CXCR3 (TNR3-). Receptors originate from a human donor in good health. Some clones in this sample may be carry-over from other donors' samples.

The rearrangement joins TRBV7-9 to TRBJ2-2. This CDR3 contains 15 residues. CDR1 and CDR2 from the germline V gene are SEHNR and FQNEAQ (reference sequence). CDR3 amino acids: CASSSPGAVAGELFF.

The J gene is TRBJ2-3, the V gene TRBV7-8; absent DNA, TCRdb's TRBD1 call cannot be checked. CDR3 length: 14 residues. Germline assignment: CDR1 SGHVS and CDR2 FQNEAQ. The CDR3 sequence: CASSLLGGRDTQYF.

The chain links TRBV29-1 to TRBJ1-2. This CDR3 is 12 amino acids long. CDR1 is SQVTM, CDR2 ANQGSEA, per germline. CDR3 sequence reads: CSVVADNYGYTF.

The V call is TRBV30, the J call TRBJ1-1; TCRdb returns TRBD1, unconfirmable since there is no DNA. CDR1 is GTSNPN, CDR2 SVGIG, per germline (reference sequence). The CDR3 has 14 amino acids. CDR3 in amino acids: CAWRRGREGTEAFF.

This rearrangement joins TRBV4-2 to TRBJ2-2; no DNA is available, so the TRBD1 call from TCRdb remains unchecked. From germline, CDR1 is LGHNA and CDR2 YNFKEQ. The CDR3 length is 16 residues. CDR3 amino acids: CASSQGGTGIAGELFF.

The rearrangement uses TRBV9 and TRBJ1-1; the TCRdb call, TRBD1, lacks DNA for checking. This CDR3 has 18 amino acids. The germline CDR1 and CDR2 sequences are SGDLS and YYNGEE. The CDR3 region is CASSVEAGGLPMNTEAFF.

The chain employs TRBV25-1 and TRBJ1-4; TCRdb's D gene call, TRBD1, goes unchecked for lack of DNA. The CDR3 is made up of 15 amino acids. Germline CDR1 MGHDK, CDR2 SYGVNS. Here the CDR3 reads CASSDSGTEGEKLFF.